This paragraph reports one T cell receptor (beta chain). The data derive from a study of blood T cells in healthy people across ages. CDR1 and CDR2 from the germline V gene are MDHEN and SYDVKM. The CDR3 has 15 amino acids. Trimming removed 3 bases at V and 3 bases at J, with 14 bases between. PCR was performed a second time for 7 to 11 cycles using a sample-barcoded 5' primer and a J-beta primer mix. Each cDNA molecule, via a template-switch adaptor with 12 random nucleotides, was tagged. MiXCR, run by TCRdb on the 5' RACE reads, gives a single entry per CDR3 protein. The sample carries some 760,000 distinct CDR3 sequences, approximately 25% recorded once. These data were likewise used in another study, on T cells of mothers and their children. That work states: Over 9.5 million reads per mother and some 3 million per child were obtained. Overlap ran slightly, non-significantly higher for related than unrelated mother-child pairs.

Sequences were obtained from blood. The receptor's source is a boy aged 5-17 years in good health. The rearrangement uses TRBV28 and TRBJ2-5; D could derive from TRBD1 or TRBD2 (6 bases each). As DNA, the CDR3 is TGTGCCAGCAGTTTCGGGAGTCGACAGGAAGAGACCCAGTACTTC. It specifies CASSFGSRQEETQYF. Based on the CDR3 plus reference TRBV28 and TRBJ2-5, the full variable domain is DVKVTQSSRYLVKRTGEKVFLECVQDMDHENMFWYRQDPGLGLRLIYFSYDVKMKEKGDIPEGYSVSREKKERFSLILESASTNQTSMYLCASSFGSRQEETQYFGPGTRLLVL.